This entry lists 23 T cell receptor beta chains sequenced from one sample in a study of OX40 agonist ivuxolimab in advanced cancers. The protocol was immunoSEQ multiplex PCR, while the TCRdb copy is restricted to in-frame clones and leaves out a portion. Among some 70,000 clones listed, 80% to 95% were seen once. The material was CD4+ or CD8+ T cells sorted from blood, obtained in a trial of the OX40 agonist ivuxolimab. All receptors derive from an adult with an advanced solid tumor such as melanoma, head and neck, liver or kidney cancer.

The chain employs TRBV30 and TRBJ1-3; D might be TRBD1 (6 bases). Per germline, CDR1 GTSNPN and CDR2 SVGIG (reference sequence). Trimming removed 8 bases from V and 0 bases from J, with 17 bases in between. The CDR3 totals 15 residues. CDR3: CAIGLGASSGNTIYF. As DNA, the CDR3 is TGTGCCATCGGGTTGGGGGCTAGCTCTGGAAACACCATATATTTT.

V and J are TRBV7-8 and TRBJ2-7; a weak D match, TRBD2 (5 bases). Germline loops: CDR1 SGHVS, CDR2 FQNEAQ. This CDR3 comprises 14 residues. Trimming removed 5 bases at V and 3 bases at J, with 14 bases between. The CDR3 sequence is CASSLGHRGYEQYF. The CDR3, as DNA: TGTGCCAGCAGCCTGGGTCATCGGGGCTACGAGCAGTACTTC.

Here the CDR3 reads CASSWGDSATDSTSGELFF. DNA of the CDR3: TGTGCCAGCAGCTGGGGGGACAGCGCCACCGATTCGACGAGCGGGGAGCTGTTTTTT. V and J are TRBV5-6 and TRBJ2-2; tentatively, D is TRBD1 (7 bases). The CDR3 has 19 residues. Trimming removed 3 bases from V and 7 bases from J, with 28 bases in between. Germline CDR1 reads SGHDT; CDR2 reads YYEEEE. The full variable domain, rest sourced from reference TRBV5-6 and TRBJ2-2, is DAGVTQSPTHLIKTRGQQVTLRCSPKSGHDTVSWYQQALGQGPQFIFQYYEEEERQRGNFPDRFSGHQFPNYSSELNVNALLLGDSALYLCASSWGDSATDSTSGELFFGEGSRLTVL.

The chain carries TRBV30 and TRBJ2-3; 10 bases align to TRBD2. Germline CDR1 reads GTSNPN; CDR2 reads SVGIG (reference sequence). This CDR3 comprises 15 residues. Trimming removed 5 bases from V and 0 bases from J; junction bases left unmatched: 5. In nucleotides, the CDR3 is TGTGCCTGGCTAGCGGGGGCTTCTAGCACAGATACGCAGTATTTT. It is translated as CAWLAGASSTDTQYF. The full variable domain, in which reference TRBV30 and TRBJ2-3 provide the parts outside the CDR3, is SQTIHQWPATLVQPVGSPLSLECTVEGTSNPNLYWYRQAAGRGLQLLFYSVGIGQISSEVPQNLSASRPQDRQFILSSKKLLLSDSGFYLCAWLAGASSTDTQYFGPGTRLTVL.

The V call is TRBV30, the J call TRBJ2-5, with 8 positions matching TRBD2. CDR1 and CDR2 from the germline V gene are GTSNPN and SVGIG (reference sequence). The CDR3 sequence is 15 residues long. The trim removed 3 bases at V and 8 bases at J, leaving 14 bases unmatched. The CDR3 is CAWRHGSGTRETQYF. The CDR3 DNA sequence: TGTGCCTGGAGACACGGTAGCGGGACCCGAGAAACCCAGTACTTC.

The V and J genes are TRBV2 and TRBJ1-1; D is perhaps TRBD1 (5 bases). This CDR3 has 15 residues. Germline V lookup: CDR1 SNHLY, CDR2 FYNNEI. Trimming shortened V by 4 bases and J by 7 bases, and 19 bases separated the two germline ends. This CDR3 is CASSGGWGGQLEAFF. Here the CDR3 DNA reads TGTGCCAGCAGTGGGGGGTGGGGCGGACAACTTGAAGCTTTCTTT.

The chain is built from TRBV9 and TRBJ2-3, with TRBD2 matching over 14 bases. Germline CDR1 reads SGDLS; CDR2 reads YYNGEE. The V segment lost 4 bases and the J segment 3 bases; nucleotides outside the gene matches: 4. This CDR3 is 16 amino acids long. The CDR3 region has the DNA TGTGCCAGCAGCTTGGGACTAGCGGGAGCGACAGATACGCAGTATTTT. Residues: CASSLGLAGATDTQYF.

V is TRBV30 and J is TRBJ1-5; D is unresolved. Germline assignment: CDR1 GTSNPN and CDR2 SVGIG (reference sequence). Trimming took off 0 bases at V and 4 bases at J, with 10 bases between the two ends. The CDR3 spans 14 residues. CDR3 sequence reads: CAWSVRAGNQPQHF. CDR3 nucleotide sequence: TGTGCCTGGAGTGTACGGGCGGGGAATCAGCCCCAGCATTTT.

The CDR3 DNA reads as TGCGCCAGCAGCCTCGTGACCACAGATACGCAGTATTTT. Its translation is CASSLVTTDTQYF. The rearrangement joins TRBV5-1 to TRBJ2-3; no reliable D call. With 4 bases removed from V and 2 bases from J, the gap between germline ends came to 8 bases. CDR1 SGHRS and CDR2 YFSETQ come from the germline V gene. The CDR3 sequence is 13 residues long.

The chain joins TRBV10-3 to TRBJ2-2, with 8 bases fitting TRBD1. V gave up 2 bases and J gave up 6 bases; unmatched junction bases: 8. Germline CDR1 ENHRY, CDR2 SYGVKD. This CDR3 contains 16 residues. The CDR3 protein is CAISEEAGGGPGELFF. The DNA of the CDR3 is TGTGCCATCAGTGAGGAGGCAGGGGGCGGGCCCGGGGAGCTGTTTTTT.

This chain links TRBV29-1 with TRBJ2-3; possibly TRBD1 for D (6 bases). Trimming left V 4 bases short and J 4 bases short, with 9 bases between. This CDR3 is built from 12 residues. Germline CDR1 and CDR2: SQVTM and ANQGSEA. CDR3 loop: CSVGKGADTQYF. In DNA, the CDR3 is TGCAGCGTTGGAAAGGGGGCAGATACGCAGTATTTT.

This clone was detected once. The rearrangement uses TRBV5-1 and TRBJ2-1; 10 bases map to TRBD2. V lost 4 bases and J lost 13; bases outside the gene matches: 11. The CDR3 has 14 residues. The V gene's germline CDR1 is SGHRS and CDR2 YFSETQ. Here the CDR3 reads CASSGGGTSVHQFF. DNA for the CDR3: TGCGCCAGCAGCGGTGGGGGGACTAGCGTTCACCAGTTCTTC.

The chain links TRBV2 to TRBJ2-3; TRBD2 matches at 8 bases. The CDR3 length is 14 residues. CDR1 is SNHLY and CDR2 is FYNNEI in the germline V gene. The trim removed 7 bases at V and 4 bases at J, leaving 7 bases unmatched. CDR3 protein: CASMNLAGSDTQYF. In nucleotides, the CDR3 is TGTGCCAGCATGAATCTAGCGGGCTCAGATACGCAGTATTTT.

In its sample, this clone was seen once. The chain carries TRBV7-5 and TRBJ1-1; the DNA was not used to check the table's D call, TRBD1. TRBV7-5 is a listed pseudogene. The CDR3 is made up of 13 amino acids. The CDR3 loop is CASSMTVNTEAFF. CDR3 nucleotides: TGTGCCAGCAGCATGACAGTGAACACTGAAGCTTTCTTT.

Note on this clone: This sample includes further DNA sequences coding for the same CDR3. The chain couples TRBV19 to TRBJ2-1; D gene unclear. With 0 bases removed from V and 0 bases from J, the gap between germline ends came to 6 bases. The germline V gene has CDR1 LNHDA and CDR2 SQIVND (reference sequence). There are 15 residues in the CDR3. Here the CDR3 DNA reads TGTGCCAGTAGTATAGAAGGTAGCTCCTACAATGAGCAGTTCTTC. Protein product: CASSIEGSSYNEQFF.

This chain uses TRBV5-1 with TRBJ2-7, with 12 nucleotides matching TRBD1. The CDR3 consists of 17 residues. Germline CDR1 is SGHRS and CDR2 is YFSETQ. Unmatched junction bases numbered 14, after V lost 3 bases and J lost 7 bases. In DNA, the CDR3 is TGCGCCAGCAGCTGGTACCTCGGGACAGGGGGCATTTGGGAGCAGTACTTC. Its protein product is CASSWYLGTGGIWEQYF.

The chain employs TRBV5-5 and TRBJ1-3, with 9 positions matching TRBD1. Germline values: CDR1 SGHKS, CDR2 YYEKEE (reference sequence). V was clipped by 3 bases and J by 4 bases; unmatched bases: 17. The CDR3 is 19 residues long. The DNA of the CDR3 is TGTGCCAGCAGCTGGGGACAGGGAGACACTTCCCCACCCGGAAACACCATATATTTT. It translates to CASSWGQGDTSPPGNTIYF.

The V and J genes are TRBV14 and TRBJ2-3; D unclear. V lost 2 bases and J lost 6, with 3 bases in between. Germline loops: CDR1 SGHDN, CDR2 FVKESK. CDR3 length equals 11 residues. Here the CDR3 reads CASSQFDTQYF. As DNA, the CDR3 is TGTGCCAGCAGCCAATTCGATACGCAGTATTTT.

V is TRBV19 and J is TRBJ2-5; 8 bases are shared with TRBD1. Germline CDR1 and CDR2: LNHDA and SQIVND (reference sequence). The CDR3 contains 15 residues. The trim removed 1 base at V and 7 bases at J, leaving 8 bases unmatched. The CDR3 loop reads CASSIGTGTIGTQYF. CDR3 bases: TGTGCCAGTAGTATAGGGACAGGGACAATAGGGACCCAGTACTTC.

The chain has TRBV29-1 and TRBJ2-1; 16 bases map to TRBD2. The germline V gene encodes CDR1 SQVTM and CDR2 ANQGSEA. The CDR3 runs 16 residues. J was trimmed by 7 bases and V by 1 base; bases with no gene match: 4. CDR3 bases: TGCAGCGTTGAAGGTGGGACTAGCGGGGGGGCGAATGAGCAGTTCTTC. Translation gives CSVEGGTSGGANEQFF.

This clone showed up just once. The V gene is TRBV7-2, the J gene TRBJ2-5; D unresolved. The CDR3 is made up of 10 amino acids. V shed 6 bases and J shed 4 bases, with 3 bases lying between them. In germline, CDR1 is SGHTA, CDR2 FQGNSA. The CDR3 here is CASSAETQYF. As DNA, the CDR3 is TGTGCCAGCAGTGCAGAGACCCAGTACTTC.

The rearrangement uses TRBV6-1 and TRBJ2-7; weak D call: TRBD1 (6 bases). This CDR3 is 15 amino acids long. Germline assignment: CDR1 MNHNS and CDR2 SASEGT. V was cut by 4 bases and J by 2 bases, with 15 bases left in between. The CDR3 sequence is CASSGGPPRPYEQYF. The CDR3 region has the DNA TGTGCCAGCAGTGGGGGGCCACCTAGGCCCTACGAGCAGTACTTC.

The rearrangement uses TRBV27 and TRBJ1-5; D remains unclear. CDR3 size: 15 residues. Germline V CDR1 and CDR2: MNHEY, SMNVEV (reference sequence). Trimming took 6 bases from V and 4 from J, leaving 16 bases between them. The CDR3 protein is CASRNIKVGNQPQHF. CDR3 coding DNA: TGTGCCAGCAGGAATATAAAAGTGGGGAATCAGCCCCAGCATTTT.